This T cell receptor (beta chain) was sequenced in a study of shared T cell receptors in the human thymus. The CDR3 consists of 13 residues. Germline V gene lookup returns CDR1 WNHNN and CDR2 SYGVQD (reference sequence). V was clipped by 6 bases and J by 8 bases; unmatched bases: 4. The protocol was immunoSEQ multiplex PCR, while the TCRdb copy is restricted to in-frame clones and leaves out a portion. The data contain about 660,000 clones, over 75% of them singletons. These data were also filed under a second study, of human thymus T cells. That work states: It looked as if thymic and blood repertoires used V and J genes in a biased way.

This TCR was sampled from a boy under two years old with a congenital heart defect. The chain recombines TRBV10-1 with TRBJ2-1; 10 bases align to TRBD2. Sequenced sample: thymocytes. Here the CDR3 DNA reads TGCGCCAGCAGGGGTAGCGGGAGGCATGAGCAGTTCTTC. Amino acids: CASRGSGRHEQFF.